This TCR beta chain was sequenced for a study of cytomegalovirus exposure and HLA in healthy donors. From germline, CDR1 is SGHNT and CDR2 YENEEA. Trimming cost V 5 bases and J 4 bases; bases outside gene matches: 9. The CDR3 is 15 residues long. Vbeta (60) and Jbeta (13) primers were used in the PCR. The table came from immunoSEQ multiplex PCR; TCRdb's copy has only in-frame clones and leaves some out. The sample shows approximately 250,000 clones, roughly 78% of them seen only once. This sequence was found in a boy aged 10-17 years in good health and CMV-seronegative. The sample taken for sequencing was PBMCs. The chain employs TRBV11-3 and TRBJ2-7; 9 nucleotides match TRBD2. The CDR3 sequence is CASSRGRGGPYEQYF. DNA of the CDR3: TGTGCCAGCAGCCGGGGGCGGGGGGGACCATACGAGCAGTACTTC.